The clone carrying this T cell receptor (beta chain) has only a few counts. The antigen remains undetermined. This record belongs to a study of identical twins. The V segment lost 5 bases and the J segment 8 bases; nucleotides outside the gene matches: 8. The CDR3 covers 15 residues. Study conclusions and caveats: Insertions were fewer in abundant cord blood beta clonotypes, whereas memory repertoires showed none of this pattern. Models came in too low on out-of-frame TCR alpha sharing in monozygotic twins.

From the 5' RACE reads, TCRdb called clonotypes with MiXCR, one entry per CDR3 protein. The sample contains roughly 720,000 distinct CDR3 sequences, about 20% of which appear only once. This sample also belongs to another study, concerning T cells expressing NK-cell markers.

This TCR derives from a young woman in good health. The sequencing sample was made of PBMCs. The chain has TRBV12-3 or TRBV12-4 and TRBJ1-4; 10 bases map to TRBD1. The chain's CDR3 is CASSPLTGGEEKLFF. Here the CDR3 DNA reads TGTGCCAGCAGTCCTCTGACAGGGGGCGAGGAAAAACTGTTTTTT.